Listed here is a single T cell receptor beta chain. The CDR3 consists of 15 residues. V lost 0 bases to trimming and J lost 6 bases; unmatched junction nucleotides: 6. CDR1 and CDR2 (germline): MNHEY, SVGAGI. The method was immunoSEQ multiplex PCR; TCRdb's version includes in-frame clones alone and lacks a portion of them. The repertoire includes some 71,000 clones, about 80% of them detected once, and 0.65% to 0.9% sits in the top ten. The data were obtained in a study of blood T cell repertoires in COVID-19. Study at large: Whether acute or convalescent, the COVID-19 samples came from the United States, Italy and Spain. The analysed material was cDNA or gDNA that came from T cells, B-cell-depleted T cells, or PBMCs.

The receptor's source is a woman aged 70 to 79 with acute or convalescent COVID-19. The chain recombines TRBV6-5 with TRBJ2-3; 7 nucleotides agree with TRBD2. What was sequenced was peripheral blood. The CDR3 coding sequence is TGTGCCAGCAGTTACTCGACGGGGGGAATGGATACGCAGTATTTT. It encodes CASSYSTGGMDTQYF.